This TCR beta chain stems from a study of CD8+CD57+ T cells in acquired aplastic anemia. Study at large: Sorted CD4+ and CD8+ cells gave an average of around 3.1 ug of DNA.

Study observations and caveats: Patients and controls were found to share more than 25 CD8+ CDR3 sequences. Patients did not significantly differ from controls in CD8+ Simpson's diversity.

The CDR3 is made up of 15 amino acids. V was pared by 5 bases and J by 5 bases, with 11 bases of the junction left unmatched. From germline, CDR1 is SNHLY and CDR2 FYNNEI. TCR beta VDJ and CDR3 were profiled, and genomic DNA was the template. TCRdb itself ran the reads through MiXCR, one entry per CDR3 protein. The table includes fewer than 250,000 distinct CDR3 sequences, about 44% detected once. Sequencing involved patients with CD8+CD57+ cell expansion previously shown by flow cytometry. Each patient gave a blood sample that was collected before any therapy had been received. This clonotype has ten or more counts. What it recognizes is unknown.

This receptor was taken from a human donor with aplastic anemia. What was sequenced was sorted CD4+, CD8+, or CD8+CD57+ T cells (not recorded which) from PBMCs. The chain combines TRBV2 with TRBJ1-2; 7 bases agree with TRBD1. The CDR3 loop is CASSPPGTEVYGYTF. The CDR3 coding sequence is TGTGCCAGCAGTCCACCTGGGACAGAAGTTTATGGCTACACCTTC.